This entry is about one T cell receptor (beta chain). Its specific antigen is unknown. It has no much larger one-base neighbor in the sample; base qualities were not kept. Library preparation used 5' RACE. Sequencing relied on an Illumina HiSeq 2500. A second PCR of roughly 7 to 12 cycles was run with a J-beta primer mix and a sample-barcoded 5' primer. A unique molecular identifier was introduced onto each TCR beta cDNA molecule by a template-switch 5' adaptor carrying 12 random nucleotides. Each sample yielded at least 2.5 million CDR3-containing paired-end reads. All of the RNA was converted into first-strand cDNA using the Mint cDNA synthesis kit, with a TRBC-specific oligonucleotide serving as the primer. Following uracil-DNA glycosylase treatment, all cDNA underwent a first 18-cycle PCR with the universal primers M1SS and BC2_uni_R. Per the source publication's procedure: Each sample was normalized by randomly selecting 1 million high-quality reads, each carrying a distinct molecular identifier. Instead of being binned into consensus sequences, reads that shared molecular identifiers were thrown out. MiTCR, run with a Q25 quality threshold and the strictest error-elimination algorithm, handled CDR3 identification, clonotype clustering and error correction. A nonparametric unseen species model with Euler transformation was used to estimate a lower bound on total TCR beta diversity. TCRdb cleaned the public reads at Q25 with fastp, built clones with MiXCR and kept in-frame beta chains. Rows are unified per CDR3 protein, each entry keeping the most common DNA and genes. These V and J calls rely on TCRdb rather than the paper's analysis. This sample comprises over 700,000 distinct CDR3 sequences, around 25% of them detected only once. More than 8.5% of the sample is taken by the ten largest.

Systemically healthy Caucasian individuals from Russia, approximately 39 in total and aged roughly 6 to 100 years, were included as donors. Each donor gave 8 to 10 milliliters of peripheral blood, drawn into EDTA-treated Vacutainer tubes. Ficoll-Paque density-gradient centrifugation was used to isolate PBMCs, with at least 6.5 million obtained per sample. Trizol reagent was used to extract total RNA from PBMCs, with at least 5.5 micrograms per sample. For every donor, an aliquot of PBMCs went through flow cytometry to measure the percentages of naive CD45RAhigh/CD27high T cells. The record originates from a study of blood T cells in healthy people across ages (dated by TCRdb to about 2015). About the investigation overall: In model experiments, template switching captured roughly one uniquely barcoded TCR beta cDNA molecule for every two T cells. Age-related changes in TCR beta repertoire diversity were measured in the study by deep sequencing normalized with unique cDNA molecular identifiers. Donors were grouped into four age groups: young (average approximately 16 years), middle-aged (around 39), aged (over 55) and long-lived (about 82). For two donors (one aged 18 to 30 and one aged 80 or older), the study analyzed two additional independent replicas of 1 million unique cDNA reads from the same blood draw. Broader findings and caveats from the paper: The CMV infection status of donors was not known, potentially confounding age-related changes in expanded clonotypes. Estimates of total diversity based on one million sequenced T cells were regarded as lower bounds and as underestimates. As age increased, observed TCR beta diversity per million T cells dropped in a roughly linear way, and a significant reduction was already evident by age approximately 40. Conclusive comparison of naive and antigen-experienced compartments was prevented by the profiling of bulk unsorted PBMCs. The long-lived group showed more naive CD4+ T cells, fewer expanded clones and increased TCR diversity than the aged group, suggesting age selection. There was a strong correlation between observed TCR beta diversity and the percentage of naive T cells measured by flow cytometry.

The CDR3 runs 16 amino acids, cysteine and phenylalanine included. Only the CDR3 portion is preserved as DNA: 48 bases, with reading frame beginning at the first base. CDR1 and CDR2 (SGHVS, FNYEAQ) derive from the germline V gene. The same sample was also used in a study of T cells of mothers and their children. The second source states: The donors were nine systemically healthy Caucasian individuals, made up of three mothers and their six children. cDNA synthesis consumed the entire amount of extracted RNA, loaded at about 1.6 ug RNA in each 15 ul reaction. In the second PCR, the M1S primer added sample barcodes and 2-4 random nucleotides. Over 9.5 million TCR beta CDR3 reads were obtained for each mother, and some 3 million reads were obtained for each child. TCR recombination output is similarly shaped by thymic selection in related and unrelated pairs, with a minor effect exerted by inherited differences. Normalized repertoire overlap in related mother-child pairs was always slightly higher than in unrelated mother-child pairs, but the difference was never significant. No persistent microchimeric T cell clones were found, with a detection sensitivity of around 100 clones per million clonotypes. Deep NGS was used in the study to compare the TCR beta repertoires of mothers and children and to look for features that separate related mother-child pairs from unrelated individuals. The mean age was roughly 36 +/- 4 years for the mothers and approximately 11 +/- 4 years for the children. After adapter ligation with NEBNext reagents, the libraries were sequenced on Illumina HiSeq 2000 with 100+100 nt paired-end reads. To avoid cross-contamination, the mother libraries and the child libraries were prepared a month apart and sequenced in separate runs. For each donor, between roughly 450,000 and 2,200,000 distinct TCR beta clonotypes were identified. Naive TCR beta clonotypes were estimated from low-frequency clonotypes matched to each donor's FACS-determined naive share, without sorting.

The sample comprised blood. The origin of this receptor is a boy between 10 and 17 years old in good health. The rearranged segments are TRBV7-6 and TRBJ2-5; TRBD1 lines up with 8 middle nucleotides. The J call may be faulty, since TRBJ2-7 better matches the DNA end. The nucleotide sequence reads TGTGCCAGCAGCTTAGTCGCAACAGGGGGCTCCTACGAGCAGTACTTC. Its product reads: CASSLVATGGSYEQYF.